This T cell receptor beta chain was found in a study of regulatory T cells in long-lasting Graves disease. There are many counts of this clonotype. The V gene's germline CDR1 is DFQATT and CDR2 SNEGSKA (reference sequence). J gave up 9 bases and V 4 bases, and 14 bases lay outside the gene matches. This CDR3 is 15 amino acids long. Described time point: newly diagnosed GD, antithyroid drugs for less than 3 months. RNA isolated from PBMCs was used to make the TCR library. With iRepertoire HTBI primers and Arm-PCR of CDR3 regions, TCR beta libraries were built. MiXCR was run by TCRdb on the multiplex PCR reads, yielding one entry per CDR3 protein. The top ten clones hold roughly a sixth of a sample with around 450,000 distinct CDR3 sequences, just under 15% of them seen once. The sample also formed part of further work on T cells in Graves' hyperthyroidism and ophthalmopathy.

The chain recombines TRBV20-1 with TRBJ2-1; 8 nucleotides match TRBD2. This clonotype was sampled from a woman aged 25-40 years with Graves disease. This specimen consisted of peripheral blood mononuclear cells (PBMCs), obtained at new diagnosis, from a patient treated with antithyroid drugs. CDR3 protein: CSATGLAGGGIEQFF. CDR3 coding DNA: TGCAGTGCTACCGGTCTCGCGGGAGGTGGGATTGAGCAGTTCTTC.